A single sample gave rise to the 9 T cell receptor beta chains below, sequenced in a study of beta chain features in type 1 diabetes. Sequencing targeted expressed TCRB transcripts, as all isolated RNA had been reverse transcribed. Data came from immunoSEQ multiplex PCR; TCRdb stores just in-frame clones and leaves some out. The table includes some 250,000 clones, less than 35% detected once. The sample taken for sequencing was central memory CD4+ T cells from blood. The source of these receptors is a young man in good health.

The V call is TRBV7-2, the J call TRBJ2-1, with D possibly matching TRBD2 (6 bases). CDR1 is SGHTA, CDR2 FQGNSA, per germline. Trimming took off 3 bases at V and 1 base at J, with 10 bases between the two ends. The CDR3 runs to 15 residues. CDR3 amino acids: CASSLSAGSYNEQFF. The CDR3 coding sequence is TGTGCCAGCAGCTTGTCGGCGGGGTCCTACAATGAGCAGTTCTTC.

This clone was counted many times. The rearrangement links TRBV2 to TRBJ1-2; the D gene is possibly TRBD1 (5 bases). The CDR3 spans 14 residues. V dropped 9 bases and J dropped 4 bases, with 18 bases sitting between them. Looked up from germline, CDR1 is SNHLY and CDR2 is FYNNEI. The CDR3 nucleotides read TGTGCCAGTGGGACGGAGCTGTCTACCTATGGCTACACCTTC. Its protein is CASGTELSTYGYTF.

This clone came up many times. This sequence joins TRBV10-3 and TRBJ2-1, with no clear D. V was trimmed by 4 bases and J by 10 bases, leaving 14 bases between them. The CDR3 is made up of 13 amino acids. Germline V CDR1 and CDR2: ENHRY, SYGVKD. In DNA, the CDR3 is TGTGCCATCAGTGTAAGAGGTGAGGAAGAGCAGTTCTTC. It specifies CAISVRGEEEQFF.

This clone was picked up a small number of times. V and J are TRBV9 and TRBJ2-3, with D perhaps matching TRBD1 or TRBD2 (5 bases each). The CDR3 is 17 residues long. CDR1 is SGDLS and CDR2 is YYNGEE in the germline V gene. The V and J ends lost 3 bases and 2 bases respectively, with 19 bases between them. The CDR3 DNA follows: TGTGCCAGCAGCGGCCCCTCCGGGACCCTAATCACAGATACGCAGTATTTT. Its translation is CASSGPSGTLITDTQYF.

CDR3 bases: TGTGCCTGGAGTCTTCAGGGGACCTATGGCTACACCTTC. Translating it yields CAWSLQGTYGYTF. The V and J genes are TRBV30 and TRBJ1-2; D is possibly TRBD1 (6 bases). Trimming shortened V by 2 bases and J by 4 bases, and 11 bases separated the two germline ends. The CDR3 is 13 amino acids. The V gene's germline CDR1 is GTSNPN and CDR2 SVGIG (reference sequence).

This clone showed up just a few times. Other DNA sequences in this specimen translate into the identical CDR3. This chain links TRBV18 with TRBJ2-7; D gene ambiguous. The V end was cut by 2 bases, the J end by 3 bases, with 8 bases between. This CDR3 is built from 13 residues. Germline values: CDR1 KGHSH, CDR2 LQKENI. CDR3 sequence (DNA): TGTGCCAGCTCACCAGGATCCGGCTACGAGCAGTACTTC. Translated: CASSPGSGYEQYF.

This rearrangement joins TRBV30 to TRBJ1-1; D might be TRBD1 (5 bases). Trimming pared 2 bases from V and 5 bases from J, leaving 15 bases between. CDR1 is GTSNPN, CDR2 SVGIG, per germline (reference sequence). CDR3 length: 14 residues. The CDR3 DNA follows: TGTGCCTGGAGTAAAAGAGGGCAGGGAACTGAAGCTTTCTTT. It is translated as CAWSKRGQGTEAFF.

This clone came up a few times. The chain combines TRBV18 with TRBJ2-5; D possibly corresponds to TRBD1 (6 bases). CDR1 is KGHSH and CDR2 is LQKENI in the germline V gene. V was shortened by 4 bases and J by 5 bases, with 14 bases between the two germline ends. CDR3 length: 14 residues. The CDR3 loop reads CASSQQGRGETQYF. CDR3 DNA sequence: TGTGCCAGCTCACAGCAGGGGCGAGGCGAGACCCAGTACTTC.

CDR3 amino acids: CASSLFRSTDTQYF. The CDR3 DNA sequence: TGTGCCAGCAGCTTATTCCGGAGCACAGATACGCAGTATTTT. This chain connects TRBV7-2 to TRBJ2-3; D call uncertain. The CDR3 is made up of 14 amino acids. CDR1 SGHTA and CDR2 FQGNSA come from the germline V gene. The V end was cut by 2 bases, the J end by 0 bases, with 6 bases between.